This record concerns one T cell receptor (beta chain) sequence. The antigen is unknown. After removal of 0 bases from V and 6 bases from J, the junction contained 4 bases not matched to a gene. The CDR3 runs 17 residues. Germline assignment: CDR1 SGHNT and CDR2 YYREEE (reference sequence). This specimen comes from a study of shared clonotypes between healthy human individuals. Study-level results: Sorted-subset sequencing, rarefaction showed, was incomplete despite large depth.

Using immunoSEQ multiplex PCR, the repertoire was profiled, and TCRdb retains in-frame clones only, with some absent. This table has under 1,100,000 clones, about 80% appearing once. The origin of this receptor is a man aged 18 to 29 in good health. V usage is TRBV5-4 and J usage is TRBJ2-2; 14 nucleotides line up with TRBD2. The sample taken for sequencing was memory CD4+ T cells sorted from blood. Noted subset: CD45RA-negative fraction. The CDR3 DNA is TGTGCCAGCAGCTTGGCCGGGGGACTAGCGGGAGCCGGGGAGCTGTTTTTT. Translating gives CASSLAGGLAGAGELFF.